This T cell receptor (beta chain) came from a study of identical twins. Trimming shortened V by 6 bases and J by 2 bases, and 13 bases separated the two germline ends. Germline assignment: CDR1 DFQATT and CDR2 SNEGSKA (reference sequence). The CDR3 sequence is 13 residues long. TCRdb used MiXCR to reprocess the 5' RACE reads, holding one entry per CDR3 protein. Of some 1,600,000 distinct CDR3 sequences listed, 25% to 35% are singletons. J is TRBJ1-2 and V is TRBV20-1; no definite D call. Sequencing input: cord blood. The sequence derives from a newborn girl in good health. Here the CDR3 reads CSALGEANYGYTF. The CDR3 region has the DNA TGCAGTGCGCTTGGGGAGGCCAACTATGGCTACACCTTC.